This TCR beta chain comes out of a study of blood T cell repertoires in COVID-19. Across the study: In each case, the material was cDNA or gDNA derived from T cells, B-cell-depleted T cells, or PBMCs.

Using immunoSEQ multiplex PCR, the repertoire was profiled, and TCRdb retains in-frame clones only, with some absent. Of 150,000 to 160,000 clones in the sample, about 80% were seen once. The CDR3 loop spans 14 amino acids. Germline V gene sequence: CDR1 SGHVS, CDR2 FQNEAQ. Trimming took off 0 bases at V and 4 bases at J, with 6 bases between the two ends. The sequenced material came from peripheral blood. This sequence was found in a man in his fifties or sixties with acute or convalescent COVID-19. The rearrangement uses TRBV7-8 and TRBJ2-2; D is unresolved. CDR3 residues: CASSLARSTGELFF. The CDR3 DNA is TGTGCCAGCAGCTTAGCCCGGAGCACCGGGGAGCTGTTTTTT.